This TCR beta chain was documented in a study of technical replicates of blood from a handful of donors. The CDR3 has 13 residues. V gave up 8 bases and J gave up 1 base, with 9 bases separating them. CDR1 is WSHSY, CDR2 SAAADI, per germline. Produced via immunoSEQ multiplex PCR; TCRdb's table is partial and in-frame only. Seen here are roughly 70,000 clones, 93% observed once, and the top ten hold roughly 0.25%. This clone was detected only once. The receptor was derived from a human donor in good health. V is TRBV10-2 and J is TRBJ1-5; the D is unclear. The sequenced material came from T cells isolated from PBMCs. The CDR3 sequence is CASGGVSNQPQHF. In nucleotides, the CDR3 is TGCGCCAGCGGCGGAGTGAGCAATCAGCCCCAGCATTTT.